This T cell receptor beta chain emerged from a study of T cells in Graves' hyperthyroidism and ophthalmopathy. For the study at large: The blood sample was taken at first diagnosis, before treatment began.

From germline, CDR1 is SEHNR and CDR2 FQNEAQ (reference sequence). The CDR3 loop spans 14 amino acids. With 8 bases removed from V and 5 bases from J, the gap between germline ends came to 16 bases. Graves' hyperthyroidism qualified as stable when ophthalmopathy did not progress within 18 months. Each patient was aged 18 to 65 and had newly diagnosed hyperthyroidism of under 2 months' duration. Findings of the study overall: Ophthalmopathy got predicted by the model a median about 6.7 months before its onset.

In regard to this clonotype: Its antigen is still unknown.

The source material, RNA transcripts, was used to amplify TCR beta CDR3 regions. Initially, a first-round RT-PCR of the TCR CDR3 employed the HTBI primer set. TCRdb reprocessed the multiplex PCR reads via MiXCR and lists one record per CDR3 protein. The sample has hundreds of thousands of distinct CDR3 sequences; 35% to 45% are singletons. Sequenced sample: blood. The clonotype comes from a young man with Graves' hyperthyroidism. V and J are TRBV7-9 and TRBJ1-5; tentative D call: TRBD1 (6 bases). CDR3 DNA: TGTGCCAGCTCACAACAGGGTGGGGATCAGCCCCAGCATTTT. Translating it yields CASSQQGGDQPQHF.